Presented here are 8 T cell receptor beta chains from one specimen sequenced in a study of vaccination and CD4 T cells after COVID-19. Described treatment: roughly 10-day PBMC culture with coronavirus spike peptide pools or control peptides (ViraFEST assay). CD4+ T cells that came from the unexposed donor were collected before the COVID-19 pandemic (2011-2018). These receptors have no identified antigens. Cultured CD4+ T-cell DNA underwent Oncomine TCR Beta short-read sequencing. One entry per CDR3 protein, called by TCRdb with MiXCR from the PCR reads. The table lists 7,500 to 9,000 distinct CDR3 sequences, roughly 44% of them singletons. Sequenced: CD4+ T cells from blood, cultured in vitro. Receptor source: a human donor in good health.

The sample holds a few counts of this clonotype. The chain couples TRBV21-1 to TRBJ1-2. TRBV21-1 is termed a pseudogene. The CDR3 is 15 residues long. Here the CDR3 reads CASSKLTNVNYGYTF. In nucleotides, the CDR3 is TGTGCCAGCAGCAAATTAACTAACGTTAACTATGGCTACACCTTC.

The chain employs TRBV25-1 and TRBJ2-2; 9 positions agree with TRBD1. The CDR3 is 16 residues long. Germline values: CDR1 MGHDK, CDR2 SYGVNS. Trimming took 4 bases from V and 5 from J; bases not matched to a gene: 8. CDR3 residues: CASSVRDREWTGELFF. CDR3 sequence (DNA): TGTGCCAGCAGTGTCCGGGACAGGGAGTGGACCGGGGAGCTGTTTTTT.

The chain employs TRBV7-9 and TRBJ2-4; D not resolved. Germline CDR1 is SEHNR and CDR2 is FQNEAQ (reference sequence). CDR3 length: 17 residues. Trimming took off 2 bases at V and 0 bases at J, with 14 bases between the two ends. CDR3 coding DNA: TGTGCCAGCAGCTTAAACTTACTGACGGTAGCCAAAAACATTCAGTACTTC. Protein: CASSLNLLTVAKNIQYF.

This sequence joins TRBV7-9 and TRBJ1-1; D is possibly TRBD1 (5 bases). This CDR3 has 15 amino acids. With 5 bases removed from V and 7 bases from J, the gap between germline ends came to 20 bases. CDR1 SEHNR and CDR2 FQNEAQ come from the germline V gene (reference sequence). In DNA, the CDR3 is TGTGCCAGCAGCCCGAATAATGGAGGGGAGGATGAAGCTTTCTTT. It specifies CASSPNNGGEDEAFF.

This clonotype was picked up a small number of times. The chain recombines TRBV20-1 with TRBJ1-5, with D perhaps TRBD1 (5 bases). This CDR3 contains 14 residues. The germline V and J ends were trimmed by 6 bases and 7 bases, with 19 bases remaining between them. Germline V lookup: CDR1 DFQATT, CDR2 SNEGSKA (reference sequence). The CDR3 DNA is TGCAGTGCGAGGGAGACGGCAGGGATACAGCCCCAGCATTTT. This gives the protein CSARETAGIQPQHF.

The chain recombines TRBV20-1 with TRBJ1-6, with a possible D match to TRBD1 (5 bases). Germline assignment: CDR1 DFQATT and CDR2 SNEGSKA (reference sequence). This CDR3 contains 13 residues. Trimming removed 6 bases at V and 7 bases at J, with 13 bases between. CDR3 in amino acids: CSAGGETNSPLHF. CDR3 bases: TGCAGTGCCGGGGGGGAGACAAATTCACCCCTCCACTTT.

This clonotype was seen more than once but under ten times. The rearrangement joins TRBV20-1 to TRBJ2-3, with TRBD2 matching over 7 bases. The CDR3 loop spans 15 amino acids. Germline-derived CDR1 and CDR2 are DFQATT and SNEGSKA (reference sequence). V dropped 2 bases and J dropped 2; count of bases not matched to a gene: 7. The CDR3 here is CSARFPSGNTDTQYF. The CDR3 DNA follows: TGCAGTGCTAGATTCCCTAGCGGAAACACAGATACGCAGTATTTT.

This clonotype was seen only once. The chain employs TRBV18 and TRBJ1-2; no definite D call. Germline V CDR1 and CDR2: KGHSH, LQKENI. The V and J ends lost 2 bases and 2 bases respectively, with 6 bases between them. The CDR3 totals 13 residues. CDR3 nucleotide sequence: TGTGCCAGCTCACCAGGGAGAAACTATGGCTACACCTTC. Encoded protein: CASSPGRNYGYTF.